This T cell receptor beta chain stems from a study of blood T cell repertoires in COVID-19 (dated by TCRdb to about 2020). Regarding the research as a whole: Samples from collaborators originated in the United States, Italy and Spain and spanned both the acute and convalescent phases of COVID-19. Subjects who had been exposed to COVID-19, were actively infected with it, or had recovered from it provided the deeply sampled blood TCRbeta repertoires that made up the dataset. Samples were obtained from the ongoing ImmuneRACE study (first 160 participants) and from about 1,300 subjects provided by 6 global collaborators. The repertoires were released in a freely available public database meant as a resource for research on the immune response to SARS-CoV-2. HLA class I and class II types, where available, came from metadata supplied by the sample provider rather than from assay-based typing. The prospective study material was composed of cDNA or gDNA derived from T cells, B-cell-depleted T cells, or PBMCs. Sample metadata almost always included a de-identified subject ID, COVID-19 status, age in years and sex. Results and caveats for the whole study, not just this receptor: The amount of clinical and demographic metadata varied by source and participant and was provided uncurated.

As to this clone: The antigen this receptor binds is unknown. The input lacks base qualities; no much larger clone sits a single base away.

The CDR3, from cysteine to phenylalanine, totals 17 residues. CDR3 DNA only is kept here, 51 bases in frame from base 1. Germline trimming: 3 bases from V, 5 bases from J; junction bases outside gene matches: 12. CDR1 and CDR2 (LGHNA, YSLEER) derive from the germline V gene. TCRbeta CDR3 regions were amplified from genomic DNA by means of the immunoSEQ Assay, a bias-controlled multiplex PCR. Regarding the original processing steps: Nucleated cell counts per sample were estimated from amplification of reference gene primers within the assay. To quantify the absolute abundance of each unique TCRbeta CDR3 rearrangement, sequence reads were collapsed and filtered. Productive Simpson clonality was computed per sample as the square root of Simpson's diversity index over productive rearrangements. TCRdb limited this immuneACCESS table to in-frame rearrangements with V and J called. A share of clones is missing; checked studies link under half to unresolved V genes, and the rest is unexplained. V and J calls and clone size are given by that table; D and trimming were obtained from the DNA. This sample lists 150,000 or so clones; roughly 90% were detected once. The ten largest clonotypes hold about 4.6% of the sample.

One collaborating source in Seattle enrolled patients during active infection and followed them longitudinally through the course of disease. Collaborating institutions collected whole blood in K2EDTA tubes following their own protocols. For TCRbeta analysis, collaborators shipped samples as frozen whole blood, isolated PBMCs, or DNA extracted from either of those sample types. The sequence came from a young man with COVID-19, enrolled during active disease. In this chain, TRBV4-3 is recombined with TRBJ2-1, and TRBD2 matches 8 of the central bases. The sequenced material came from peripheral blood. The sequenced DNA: TGCGCCAGCAGCCAGAGATTCCTAGCGGGCCTTGACAATGAGCAGTTCTTC. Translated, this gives CASSQRFLAGLDNEQFF.